This T cell receptor (beta chain) originates from a study of OX40 agonist ivuxolimab in advanced cancers. About the full investigation: Ivuxolimab was a fully human IgG2 agonistic monoclonal antibody targeting the costimulatory receptor OX40 (CD134). Intravenous ivuxolimab was administered to patients every 2 weeks at six dose levels: 0.01, 0.1, 0.3, 1.5, 3 and 10 mg/kg. Partial responses were achieved by three dose-escalation patients, of whom one had hepatocellular carcinoma and two had cutaneous melanoma. The paper covers the monotherapy dose-escalation part of the phase I ivuxolimab trial, which included N of about 56 patients. In the dose-escalation cohort, more than 75% of patients were male, and the mean age was around 60 years, with a range of about 23 to 85. Of the 50 or so patients in dose escalation, 19 had hepatocellular carcinoma, about 15 had melanoma, 9 had renal cell carcinoma and 9 had head and neck cancer. Prior anti-PD-1, anti-PD-L1 or anti-CTLA-4 therapy was permitted, and about 40% of dose-escalation patients had received checkpoint inhibitors. The purpose of peripheral TCRbeta sequencing was to test whether ivuxolimab changed TCR sequence diversity and led to clonal T-cell expansion.

Overall study outcomes, separate from this receptor: Partial responders in the 0.1-3.0 mg/kg groups had among the lowest normalized peripheral clonal expansion, especially among CD8+ T cells. The antigen specificity of the peripheral T cells that underwent clonal expansion was not determined. Low levels of normalized T-cell clonal expansion were also seen in some patients who did not respond. At doses of 0.1 to 3.0 mg/kg, clonal expansion of both CD4+ and CD8+ blood T cells was observed from baseline to week 6. After ivuxolimab, CD8+ T cells had more expanded clones than CD4+ T cells on average.

This clone has only one observation. It has no known antigen specificity. One base away there is no much larger clone; base qualities are not given. The trial excluded patients who had a history of autoimmune disease or were on systemic immunosuppression. Peripheral blood for TCR sequencing was drawn from every dose cohort at baseline, at cycle 4 day 1 and at cycle 7 day 1. Samples came from an open-label, multicenter, first-in-human phase I dose-escalation trial of ivuxolimab. Adults with locally advanced or metastatic melanoma, renal cell carcinoma, hepatocellular carcinoma or head and neck squamous cell carcinoma were enrolled in the trial. Before TCR sequencing, CD4+ T cells and CD8+ T cells from peripheral blood were sorted into separate populations. Genomic DNA was isolated from the sorted cells so that the TCRbeta CDR3 region could be sequenced. TCRbeta CDR3 regions were sequenced using the immunoSEQ Assay. TCRdb took this table from immuneACCESS and kept in-frame rearrangements with V and J called. Such tables lack part of the clones; where checked against another copy, unresolved V genes explain under half of the gap, and the rest is unexplained. Here the sample has 68,000 or so clones; over 80% occur a single time. Roughly 10% of the sample rests with the top ten.

The TCR sequence derives from an adult with an advanced solid tumor such as melanoma, head and neck, liver or kidney cancer. This specimen was CD4+ or CD8+ T cells sorted from blood, taken in a trial of the OX40 agonist ivuxolimab.

CDR3 reads: CASSLTRGNTEAFF. The nucleotide sequence is TGTGCCAGCAGCTTAACCAGGGGGAACACTGAAGCTTTCTTT. Recombination connected TRBV7-2 to TRBJ1-1; TRBD1 is a possible D gene, resting on 6 matching bases. The CDR3 measures 14 amino acids from cysteine to phenylalanine. This entry keeps only the CDR3 DNA: 42 bases, framed from base 1. V drops 2 bases and J drops 1 base, leaving 8 bases in between. Looking up the germline V gene yields CDR1 SGHTA and CDR2 FQGNSA.